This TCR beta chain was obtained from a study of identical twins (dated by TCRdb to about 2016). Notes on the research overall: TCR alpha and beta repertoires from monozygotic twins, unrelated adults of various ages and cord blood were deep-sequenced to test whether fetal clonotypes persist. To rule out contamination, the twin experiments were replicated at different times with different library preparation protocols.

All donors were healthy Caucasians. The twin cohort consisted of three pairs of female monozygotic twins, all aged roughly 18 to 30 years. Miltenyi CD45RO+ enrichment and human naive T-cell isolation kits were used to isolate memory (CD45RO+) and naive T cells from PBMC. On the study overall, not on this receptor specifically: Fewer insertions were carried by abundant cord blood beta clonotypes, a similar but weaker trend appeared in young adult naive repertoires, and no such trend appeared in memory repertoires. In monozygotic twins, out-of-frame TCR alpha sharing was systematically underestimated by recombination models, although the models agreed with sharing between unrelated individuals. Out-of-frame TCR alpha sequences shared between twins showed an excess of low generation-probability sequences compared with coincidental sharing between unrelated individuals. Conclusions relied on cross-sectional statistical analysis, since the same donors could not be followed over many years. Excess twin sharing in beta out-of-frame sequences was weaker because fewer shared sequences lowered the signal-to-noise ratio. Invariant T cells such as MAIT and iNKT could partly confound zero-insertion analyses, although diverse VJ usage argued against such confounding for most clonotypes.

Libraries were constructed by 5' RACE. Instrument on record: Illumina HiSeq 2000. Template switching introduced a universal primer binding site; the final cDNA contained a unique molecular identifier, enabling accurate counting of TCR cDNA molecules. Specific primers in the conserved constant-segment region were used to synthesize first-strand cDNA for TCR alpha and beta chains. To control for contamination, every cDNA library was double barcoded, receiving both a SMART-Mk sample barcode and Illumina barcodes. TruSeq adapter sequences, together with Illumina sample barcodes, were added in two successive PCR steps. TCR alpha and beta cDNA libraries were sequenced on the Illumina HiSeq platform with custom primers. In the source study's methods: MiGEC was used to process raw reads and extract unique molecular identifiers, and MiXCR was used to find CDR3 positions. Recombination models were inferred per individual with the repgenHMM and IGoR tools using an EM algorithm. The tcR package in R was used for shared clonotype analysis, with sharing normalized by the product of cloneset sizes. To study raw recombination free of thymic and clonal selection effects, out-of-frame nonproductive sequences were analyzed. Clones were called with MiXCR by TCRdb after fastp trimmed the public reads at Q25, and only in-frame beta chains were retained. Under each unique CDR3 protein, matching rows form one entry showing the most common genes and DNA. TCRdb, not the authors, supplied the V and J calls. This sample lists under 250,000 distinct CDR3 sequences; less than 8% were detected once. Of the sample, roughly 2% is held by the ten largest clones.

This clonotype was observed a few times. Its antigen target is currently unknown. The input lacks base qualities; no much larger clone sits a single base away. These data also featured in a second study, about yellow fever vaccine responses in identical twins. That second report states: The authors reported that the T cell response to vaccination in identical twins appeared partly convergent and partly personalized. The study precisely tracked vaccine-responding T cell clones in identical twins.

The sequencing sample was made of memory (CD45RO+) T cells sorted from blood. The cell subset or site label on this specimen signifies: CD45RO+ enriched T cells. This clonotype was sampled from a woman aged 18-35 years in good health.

The bases are TGCGCCAGCAGAGGAGGGACTACTTTCTCCTACGAGCAGTACTTC. It translates as CASRGGTTFSYEQYF. Recombination joined TRBV5-1 with TRBJ2-7, with 7 bases matching TRBD2. V is trimmed back by 5 bases and J by 0 bases, and the junction contains 8 bases that no gene match accounts for. CDR1 SGHRS and CDR2 YFSETQ are derived from the germline V gene. The CDR3 runs 15 residues from the cysteine to the phenylalanine. Of the read, only the CDR3 DNA is kept; its 45 bases are in frame from base 1.